The T cell receptor beta chain described here comes from a study of blood T cell repertoires in COVID-19. Study overall: Samples representing acute and convalescent COVID-19 were sourced from the United States, Italy and Spain. In each case, the material was cDNA or gDNA derived from T cells, B-cell-depleted T cells, or PBMCs.

Under the authors' procedure: Estimates of nucleated cell counts were drawn from the amplification of reference gene primers. Using immunoSEQ multiplex PCR, the repertoire was profiled, and TCRdb retains in-frame clones only, with some absent. The DNA was the basis for D and trimming; V, J and clone size are from that table. This sample has about 160,000 clones, with almost 85% found just once. Trimming removed 1 base at V and 4 bases at J, with 5 bases between. The CDR3 is 12 residues long. There are a few counts of this clone. This chain links TRBV12-3 or TRBV12-4 with TRBJ2-7; no reliable D call. What was sequenced was peripheral blood. The clonotype originates from a woman over 75 with acute or convalescent COVID-19. The CDR3: CASSLVAYEQYF. The CDR3 DNA is TGTGCCAGCAGTTTAGTAGCTTACGAGCAGTACTTC.